One T cell receptor beta chain is described in this entry. The antigen remains unidentified. This sample is part of a study of T cells in Graves' hyperthyroidism and ophthalmopathy. J lost 6 bases, V lost 1 base, and 6 bases had no gene match. This CDR3 contains 15 residues. Stable disease denoted Graves' hyperthyroidism without ophthalmopathy progression within 18 months. Each patient was aged 18 to 65 and had newly diagnosed hyperthyroidism of under 2 months' duration. Exclusion criteria comprised uncontrolled infection, other autoimmune disease, pregnancy or lactation. Using RNA transcripts as the source, TCR beta CDR3 regions were amplified. First-round RT-PCR targeting the TCR CDR3 was performed with the HTBI primer set. TCRdb used MiXCR to reprocess the multiplex PCR reads, holding one entry per CDR3 protein. Of around 580,000 distinct CDR3 sequences in the sample, roughly a sixth are singletons; the top ten hold about 18%.

Findings and caveats of the study: Most clonotypes that expanded in the thyroid above 0.001 also showed up in blood.

The sequenced sample was blood. The sequence was obtained from a young woman with Graves' hyperthyroidism. This sequence joins TRBV12-3 or TRBV12-4 and TRBJ2-5; 9 bases match TRBD1. The CDR3 loop reads CASSLVTGGSKTQYF. For the CDR3, the DNA is TGTGCCAGCAGTTTAGTCACAGGGGGCTCGAAGACCCAGTACTTC.